The T cell receptor (beta chain) under discussion was sequenced for a study of tumor and adjacent non-tumor tissue in lung cancer. Study in general: Patients comprised some eleven adenocarcinoma, a couple of squamous cell carcinoma and 1 small cell lung cancer. The patients, 10 to 11 men and 5 women, were about 31 to 76 with stage I to III disease. Approximately 4 million productive TCRbeta reads were obtained per sample on average.

RNA was extracted from bulk tissue without any cell sorting. This non-tumor lung sample came from over 3 cm beyond the tumor edge. A modified ARM-PCR protocol with three rounds of nested PCR amplified TCRbeta. One entry per CDR3 protein, called by TCRdb with MiXCR from the multiplex PCR reads. The table has 50,000 or so distinct CDR3 sequences, about 80% seen once. A word on this clonotype: One end of the junction fails to match germline, which may point to a read error.

This CDR3 comprises 12 residues. Germline V CDR1 and CDR2: MNHEY, SVGEGT. This TCR derives from a woman in her sixties with non-small cell lung cancer. The rearrangement joins TRBV6-2 or TRBV6-3 to TRBJ2-7, with D hard to call. Sequenced input: distant non-tumor lung tissue. The CDR3 is CASSAVLYEQHF. CDR3 nucleotide sequence: TGTGCCAGCAGTGCCGTTCTTTACGAGCAGCACTTC.